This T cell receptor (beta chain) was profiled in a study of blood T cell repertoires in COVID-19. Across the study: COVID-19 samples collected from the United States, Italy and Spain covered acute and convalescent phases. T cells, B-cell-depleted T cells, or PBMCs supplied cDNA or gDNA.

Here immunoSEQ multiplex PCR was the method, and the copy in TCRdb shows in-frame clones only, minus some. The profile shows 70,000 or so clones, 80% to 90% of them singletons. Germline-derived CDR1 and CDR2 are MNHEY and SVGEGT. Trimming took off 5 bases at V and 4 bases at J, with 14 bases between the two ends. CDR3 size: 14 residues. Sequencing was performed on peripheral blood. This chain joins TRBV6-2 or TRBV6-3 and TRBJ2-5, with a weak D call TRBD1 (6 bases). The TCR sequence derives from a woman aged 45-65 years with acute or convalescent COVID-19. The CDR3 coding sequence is TGTGCCAGCAGTAGAAACATGGGGGCAGAGACCCAGTACTTC. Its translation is CASSRNMGAETQYF.